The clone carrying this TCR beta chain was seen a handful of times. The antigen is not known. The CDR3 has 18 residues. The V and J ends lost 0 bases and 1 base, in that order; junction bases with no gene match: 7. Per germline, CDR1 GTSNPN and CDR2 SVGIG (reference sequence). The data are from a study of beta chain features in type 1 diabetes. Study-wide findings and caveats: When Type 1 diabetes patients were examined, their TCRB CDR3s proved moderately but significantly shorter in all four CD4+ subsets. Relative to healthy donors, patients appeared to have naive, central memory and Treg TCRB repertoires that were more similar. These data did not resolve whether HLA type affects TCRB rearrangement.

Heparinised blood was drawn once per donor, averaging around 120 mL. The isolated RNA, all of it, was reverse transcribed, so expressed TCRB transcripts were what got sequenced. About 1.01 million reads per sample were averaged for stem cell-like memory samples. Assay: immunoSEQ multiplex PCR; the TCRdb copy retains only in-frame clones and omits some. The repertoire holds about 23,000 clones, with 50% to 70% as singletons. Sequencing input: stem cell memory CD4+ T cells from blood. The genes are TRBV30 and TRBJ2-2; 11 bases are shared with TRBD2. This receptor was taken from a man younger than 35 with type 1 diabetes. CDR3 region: CAWSVRRGTSGNTGELFF. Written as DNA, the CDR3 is TGTGCCTGGAGTGTACGTAGAGGGACTAGCGGGAACACCGGGGAGCTGTTTTTT. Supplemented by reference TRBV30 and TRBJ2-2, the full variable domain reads SQTIHQWPATLVQPVGSPLSLECTVEGTSNPNLYWYRQAAGRGLQLLFYSVGIGQISSEVPQNLSASRPQDRQFILSSKKLLLSDSGFYLCAWSVRRGTSGNTGELFFGEGSRLTVL.